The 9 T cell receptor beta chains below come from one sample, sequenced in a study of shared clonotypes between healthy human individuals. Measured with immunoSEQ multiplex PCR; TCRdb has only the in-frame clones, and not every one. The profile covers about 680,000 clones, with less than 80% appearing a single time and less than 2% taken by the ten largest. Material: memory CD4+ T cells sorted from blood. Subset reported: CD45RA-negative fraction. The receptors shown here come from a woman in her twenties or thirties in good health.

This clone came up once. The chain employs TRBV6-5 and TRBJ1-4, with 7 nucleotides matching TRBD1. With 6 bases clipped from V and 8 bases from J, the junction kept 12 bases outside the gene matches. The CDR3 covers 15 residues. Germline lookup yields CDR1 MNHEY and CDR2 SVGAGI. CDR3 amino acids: CASSRVQGLNEKLFF. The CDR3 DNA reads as TGTGCCAGCAGCCGCGTACAGGGGCTAAACGAAAAACTGTTTTTT.

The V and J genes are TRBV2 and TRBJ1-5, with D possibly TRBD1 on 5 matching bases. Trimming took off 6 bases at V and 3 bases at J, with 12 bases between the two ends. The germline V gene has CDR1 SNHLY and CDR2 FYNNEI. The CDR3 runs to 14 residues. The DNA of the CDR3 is TGTGCCAGCAGGACTGACAGTACCAATCAGCCCCAGCATTTT. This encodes CASRTDSTNQPQHF.

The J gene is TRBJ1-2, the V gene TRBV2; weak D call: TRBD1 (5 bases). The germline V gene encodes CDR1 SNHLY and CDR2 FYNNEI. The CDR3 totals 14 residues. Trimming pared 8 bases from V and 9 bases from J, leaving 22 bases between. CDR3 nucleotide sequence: TGTGCCAGCGGGGGGGATGAGGACATTCCCCGCTACACCTTC. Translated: CASGGDEDIPRYTF.

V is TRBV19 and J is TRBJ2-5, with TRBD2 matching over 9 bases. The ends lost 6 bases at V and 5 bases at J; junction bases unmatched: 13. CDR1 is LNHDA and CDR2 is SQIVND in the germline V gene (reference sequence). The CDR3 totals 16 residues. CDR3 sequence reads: CASSLQGAGGPETQYF. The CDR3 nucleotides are TGTGCCAGTAGCTTACAAGGGGCGGGAGGGCCGGAGACCCAGTACTTC. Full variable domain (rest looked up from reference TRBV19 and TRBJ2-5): DGGITQSPKYLFRKEGQNVTLSCEQNLNHDAMYWYRQDPGQGLRLIYYSQIVNDFQKGDIAEGYSVSREKKESFPLTVTSAQKNPTAFYLCASSLQGAGGPETQYFGPGTRLLVL.

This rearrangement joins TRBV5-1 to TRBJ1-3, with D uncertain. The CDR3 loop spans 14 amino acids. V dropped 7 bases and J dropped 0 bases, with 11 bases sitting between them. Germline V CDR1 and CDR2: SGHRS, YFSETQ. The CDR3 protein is CASWEGNSGNTIYF. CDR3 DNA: TGCGCCAGCTGGGAAGGGAACTCTGGAAACACCATATATTTT.

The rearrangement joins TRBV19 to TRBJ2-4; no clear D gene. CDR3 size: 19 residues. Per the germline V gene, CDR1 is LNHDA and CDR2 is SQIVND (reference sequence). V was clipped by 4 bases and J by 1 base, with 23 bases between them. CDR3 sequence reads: CASSTRLRAPTRAKNIQYF. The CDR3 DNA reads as TGTGCCAGTAGTACCCGTCTTCGGGCGCCCACGAGGGCCAAAAACATTCAGTACTTC.

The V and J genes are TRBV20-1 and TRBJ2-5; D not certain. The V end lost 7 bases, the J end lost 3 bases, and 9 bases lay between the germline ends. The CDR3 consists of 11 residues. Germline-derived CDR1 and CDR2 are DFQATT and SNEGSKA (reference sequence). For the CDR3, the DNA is TGCAGTGGTTTTAGGGAAGAGACCCAGTACTTC. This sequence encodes CSGFREETQYF.

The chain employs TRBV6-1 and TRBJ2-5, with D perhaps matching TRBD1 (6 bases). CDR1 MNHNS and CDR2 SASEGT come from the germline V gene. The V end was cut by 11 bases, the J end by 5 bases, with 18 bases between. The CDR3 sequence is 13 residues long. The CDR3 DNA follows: TGTGCCGGCTCGGGACATATGCACGAGACCCAGTACTTC. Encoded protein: CAGSGHMHETQYF.

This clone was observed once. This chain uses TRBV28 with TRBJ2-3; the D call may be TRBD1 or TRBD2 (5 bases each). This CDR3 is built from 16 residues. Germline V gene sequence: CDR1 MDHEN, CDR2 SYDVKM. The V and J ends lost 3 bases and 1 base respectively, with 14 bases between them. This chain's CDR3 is CASSFRGVRGTDTQYF. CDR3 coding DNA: TGTGCCAGCAGTTTTAGAGGGGTCAGGGGCACAGATACGCAGTATTTT.